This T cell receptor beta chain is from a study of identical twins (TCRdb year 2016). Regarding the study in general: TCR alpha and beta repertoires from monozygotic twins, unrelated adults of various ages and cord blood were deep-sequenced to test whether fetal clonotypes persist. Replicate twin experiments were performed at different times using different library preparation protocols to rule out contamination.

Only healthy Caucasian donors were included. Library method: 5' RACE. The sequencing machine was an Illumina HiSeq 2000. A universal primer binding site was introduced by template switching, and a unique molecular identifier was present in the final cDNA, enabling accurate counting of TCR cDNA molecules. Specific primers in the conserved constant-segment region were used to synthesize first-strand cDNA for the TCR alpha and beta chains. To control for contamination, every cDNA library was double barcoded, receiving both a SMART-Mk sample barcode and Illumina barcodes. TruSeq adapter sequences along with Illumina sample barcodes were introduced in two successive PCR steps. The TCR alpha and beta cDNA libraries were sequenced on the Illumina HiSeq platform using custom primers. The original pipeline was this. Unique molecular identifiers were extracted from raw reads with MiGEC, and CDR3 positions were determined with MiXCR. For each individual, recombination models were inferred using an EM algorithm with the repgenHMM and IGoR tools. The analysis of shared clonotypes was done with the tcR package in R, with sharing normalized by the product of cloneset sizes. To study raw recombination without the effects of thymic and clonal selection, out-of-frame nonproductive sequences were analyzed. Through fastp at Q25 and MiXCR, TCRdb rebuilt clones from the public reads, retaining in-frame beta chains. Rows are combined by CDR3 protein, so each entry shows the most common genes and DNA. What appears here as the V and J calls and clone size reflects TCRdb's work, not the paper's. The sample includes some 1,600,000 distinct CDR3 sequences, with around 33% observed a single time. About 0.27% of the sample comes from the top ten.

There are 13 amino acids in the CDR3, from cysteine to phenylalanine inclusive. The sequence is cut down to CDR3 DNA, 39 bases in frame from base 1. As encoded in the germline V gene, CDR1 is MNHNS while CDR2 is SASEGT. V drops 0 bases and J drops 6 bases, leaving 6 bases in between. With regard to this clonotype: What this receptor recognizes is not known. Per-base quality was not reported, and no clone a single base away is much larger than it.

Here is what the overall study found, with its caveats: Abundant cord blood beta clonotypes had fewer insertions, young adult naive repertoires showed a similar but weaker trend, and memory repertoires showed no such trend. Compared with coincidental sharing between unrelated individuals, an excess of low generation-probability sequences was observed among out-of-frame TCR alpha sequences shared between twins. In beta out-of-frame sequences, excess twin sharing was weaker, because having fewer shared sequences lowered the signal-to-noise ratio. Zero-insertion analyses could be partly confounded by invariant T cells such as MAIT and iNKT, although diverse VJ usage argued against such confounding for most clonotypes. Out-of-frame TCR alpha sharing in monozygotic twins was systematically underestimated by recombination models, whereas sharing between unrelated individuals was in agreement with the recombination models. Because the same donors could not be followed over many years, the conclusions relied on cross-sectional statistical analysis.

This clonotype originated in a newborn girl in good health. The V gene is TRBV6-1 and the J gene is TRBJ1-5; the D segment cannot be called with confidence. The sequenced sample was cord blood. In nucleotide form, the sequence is TGTGCCAGCAGTGAAGCGGCAGCTCAGCCCCAGCATTTT. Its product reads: CASSEAAAQPQHF.